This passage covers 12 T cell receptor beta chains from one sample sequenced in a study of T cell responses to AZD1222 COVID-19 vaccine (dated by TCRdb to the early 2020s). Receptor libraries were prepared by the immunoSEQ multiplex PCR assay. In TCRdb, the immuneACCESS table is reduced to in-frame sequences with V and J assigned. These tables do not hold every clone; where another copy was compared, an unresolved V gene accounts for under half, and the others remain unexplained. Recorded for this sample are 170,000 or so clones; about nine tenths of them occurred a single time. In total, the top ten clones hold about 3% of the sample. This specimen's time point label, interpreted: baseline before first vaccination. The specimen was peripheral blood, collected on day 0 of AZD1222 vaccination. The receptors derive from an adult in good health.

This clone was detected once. CDR3 DNA sequence: TGTGCCACCAGTGATTTTCTGGCGGGAGGCAATGAGCAGTTCTTC. Translating gives CATSDFLAGGNEQFF. The rearrangement links TRBV24-1 to TRBJ2-1, with 8 positions matching TRBD2. The CDR3 consists of 15 residues. With 1 base clipped from V and 6 bases from J, the junction kept 4 bases outside the gene matches. CDR1 is KGHDR and CDR2 is SFDVKD in the germline V gene.

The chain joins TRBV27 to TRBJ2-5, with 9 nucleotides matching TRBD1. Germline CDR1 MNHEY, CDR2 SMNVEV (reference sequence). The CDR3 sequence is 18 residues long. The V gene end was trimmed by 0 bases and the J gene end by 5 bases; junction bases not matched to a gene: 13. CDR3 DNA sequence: TGTGCCAGCAGTTTATCGTGGGCCACCGCGGACAGGGGTGAGACCCAGTACTTC. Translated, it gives CASSLSWATADRGETQYF.

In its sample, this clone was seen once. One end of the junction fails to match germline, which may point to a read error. For the CDR3, the DNA is TGTGCCAGCGACCGGGACAGGGTCGTCTTC. It specifies CASDRDRVVF. V is TRBV6-5 and J is TRBJ2-7, with TRBD1 identical over 9 bases. The germline V gene has CDR1 MNHEY and CDR2 SVGAGI. CDR3 length equals 10 residues.

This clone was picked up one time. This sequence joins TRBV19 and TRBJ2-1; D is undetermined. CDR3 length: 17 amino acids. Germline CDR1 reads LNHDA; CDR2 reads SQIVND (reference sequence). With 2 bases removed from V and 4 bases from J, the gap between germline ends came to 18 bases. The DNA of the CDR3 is TGTGCCAGTAGTATACAAGTCACCCAATGGGAATACAATGAGCAGTTCTTC. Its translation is CASSIQVTQWEYNEQFF.

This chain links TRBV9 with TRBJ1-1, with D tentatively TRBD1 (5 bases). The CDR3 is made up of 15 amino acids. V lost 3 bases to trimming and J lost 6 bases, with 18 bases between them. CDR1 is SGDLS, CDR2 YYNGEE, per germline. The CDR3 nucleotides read TGTGCCAGCAGCGAGAATCCAGGGACCCGAGCTGAAGCTTTCTTT. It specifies CASSENPGTRAEAFF.

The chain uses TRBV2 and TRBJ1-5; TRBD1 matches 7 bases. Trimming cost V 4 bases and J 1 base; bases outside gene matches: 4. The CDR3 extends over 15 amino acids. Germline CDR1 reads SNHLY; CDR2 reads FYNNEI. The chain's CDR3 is CASSASTGSNQPQHF. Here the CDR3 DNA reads TGTGCCAGCAGTGCCTCGACAGGGAGCAATCAGCCCCAGCATTTT.

This CDR3 is CASSLPRRGLAGDEQYF. The DNA for the CDR3 is TGTGCCAGTAGTCTCCCGAGGAGGGGACTAGCGGGAGACGAGCAGTACTTC. The chain carries TRBV19 and TRBJ2-7; 14 nucleotides agree with TRBD2. There are 17 residues in the CDR3. Germline V gene lookup returns CDR1 LNHDA and CDR2 SQIVND (reference sequence). V was clipped by 5 bases and J by 5 bases; unmatched bases: 11.

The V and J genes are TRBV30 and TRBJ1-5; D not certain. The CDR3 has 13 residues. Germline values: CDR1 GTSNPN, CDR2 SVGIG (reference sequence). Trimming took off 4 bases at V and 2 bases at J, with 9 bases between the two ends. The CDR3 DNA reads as TGTGCCTGGAACAATGGAGGCAATCAGCCCCAGCATTTT. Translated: CAWNNGGNQPQHF.

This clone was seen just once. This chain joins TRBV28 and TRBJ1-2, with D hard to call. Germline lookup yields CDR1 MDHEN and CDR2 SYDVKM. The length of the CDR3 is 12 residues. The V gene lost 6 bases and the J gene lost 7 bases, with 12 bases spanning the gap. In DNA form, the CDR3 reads TGTGCCAGCAGGAAAGTCACGGGTGGCTACACCTTC. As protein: CASRKVTGGYTF.

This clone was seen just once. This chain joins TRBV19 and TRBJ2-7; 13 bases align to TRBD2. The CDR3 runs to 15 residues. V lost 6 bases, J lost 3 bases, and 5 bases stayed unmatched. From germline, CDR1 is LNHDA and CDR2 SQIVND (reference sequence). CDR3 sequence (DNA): TGTGCCAGTAGGAACCGACTAGCGGGAGGCTACGAGCAGTACTTC. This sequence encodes CASRNRLAGGYEQYF.

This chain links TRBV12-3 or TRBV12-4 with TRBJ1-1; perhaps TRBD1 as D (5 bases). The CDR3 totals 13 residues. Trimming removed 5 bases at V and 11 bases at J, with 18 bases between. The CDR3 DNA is TGTGCCAGCAGTCCTCAGTACCAGGGCGGTGCTTTCTTT. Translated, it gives CASSPQYQGGAFF.

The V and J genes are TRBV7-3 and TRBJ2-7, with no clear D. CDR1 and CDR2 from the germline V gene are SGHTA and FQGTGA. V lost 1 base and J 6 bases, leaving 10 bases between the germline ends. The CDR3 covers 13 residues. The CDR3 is CASSLSSWGEQYF. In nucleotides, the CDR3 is TGTGCCAGCAGCTTAAGTTCATGGGGCGAGCAGTACTTC.